The T cell receptor beta chain under discussion was sequenced for a study of human T cells and chemical hapten exposure. Study results and caveats: Counts of TCRs above 1 in 1000 frequency stayed unchanged with DPC sensitization.

Original handling: A per-sample median of about 96,000 TCRs was observed, with counts ranging from about 20,000 to 750,000. TCRdb independently ran MiXCR on the 5' RACE reads; one entry per CDR3 protein. The V and J calls follow TCRdb's processing rather than the paper's. The sample includes tens of thousands of distinct CDR3 sequences, around 15% of them seen just once. With regard to this clonotype: What it binds is not known.

Unfractionated whole blood yielded total RNA. This CDR3 has 15 amino acids. Germline V gives CDR1 DFQATT, CDR2 SNEGSKA (reference sequence). V shed 0 bases and J shed 3 bases, with 11 bases lying between them. V is TRBV20-1 and J is TRBJ2-2; D possibly corresponds to TRBD2 (6 bases). The clonotype was recovered from a female donor in good health. The CDR3 DNA is TGCAGTGCTAGAGAGAAGGACTACGACACCGGGGAGCTGTTTTTT. Its translation: CSAREKDYDTGELFF.